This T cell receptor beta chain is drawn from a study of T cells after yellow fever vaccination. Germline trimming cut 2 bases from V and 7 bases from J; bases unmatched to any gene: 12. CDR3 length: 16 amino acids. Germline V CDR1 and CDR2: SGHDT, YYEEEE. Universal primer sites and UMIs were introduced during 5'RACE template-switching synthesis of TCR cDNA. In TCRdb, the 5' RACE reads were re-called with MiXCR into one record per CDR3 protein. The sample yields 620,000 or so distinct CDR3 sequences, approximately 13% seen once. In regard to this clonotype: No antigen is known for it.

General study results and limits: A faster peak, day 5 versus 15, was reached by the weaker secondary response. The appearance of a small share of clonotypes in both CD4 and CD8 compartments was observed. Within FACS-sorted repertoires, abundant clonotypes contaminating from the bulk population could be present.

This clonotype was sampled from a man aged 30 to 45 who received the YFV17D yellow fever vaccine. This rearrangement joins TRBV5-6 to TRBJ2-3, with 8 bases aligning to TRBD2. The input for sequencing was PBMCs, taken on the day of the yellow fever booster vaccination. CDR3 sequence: CASSFNRAGELYTQYF. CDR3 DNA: TGTGCCAGCAGCTTCAACCGAGCGGGAGAATTATATACGCAGTATTTT.